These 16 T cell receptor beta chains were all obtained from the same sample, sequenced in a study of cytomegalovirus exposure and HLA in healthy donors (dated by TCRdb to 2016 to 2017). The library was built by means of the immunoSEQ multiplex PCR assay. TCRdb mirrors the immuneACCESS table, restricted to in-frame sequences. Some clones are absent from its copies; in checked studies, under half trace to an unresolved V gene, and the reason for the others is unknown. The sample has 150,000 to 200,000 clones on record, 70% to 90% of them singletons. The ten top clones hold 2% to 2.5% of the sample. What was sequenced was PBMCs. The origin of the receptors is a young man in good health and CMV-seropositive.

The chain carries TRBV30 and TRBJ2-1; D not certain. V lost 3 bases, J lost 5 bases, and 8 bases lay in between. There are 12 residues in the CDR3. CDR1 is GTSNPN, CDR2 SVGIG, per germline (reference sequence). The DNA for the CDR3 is TGTGCCTGGAGCCTCACAGACAATGAGCAGTTCTTC. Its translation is CAWSLTDNEQFF.

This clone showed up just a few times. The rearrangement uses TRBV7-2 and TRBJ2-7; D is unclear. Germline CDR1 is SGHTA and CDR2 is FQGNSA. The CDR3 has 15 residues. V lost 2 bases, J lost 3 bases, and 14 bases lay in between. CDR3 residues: CASSLSLALIYEQYF. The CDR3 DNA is TGTGCCAGCAGCTTAAGTTTAGCTCTGATCTACGAGCAGTACTTC.

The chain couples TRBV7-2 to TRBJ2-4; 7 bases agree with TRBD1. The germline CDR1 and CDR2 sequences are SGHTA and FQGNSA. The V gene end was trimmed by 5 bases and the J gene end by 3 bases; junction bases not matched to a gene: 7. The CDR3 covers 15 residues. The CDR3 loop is CASSGSWDSKNIQYF. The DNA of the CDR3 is TGTGCCAGCAGCGGGTCCTGGGACAGCAAAAACATTCAGTACTTC. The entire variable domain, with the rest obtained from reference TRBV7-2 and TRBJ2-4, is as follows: GAGVSQSPSNKVTEKGKDVELRCDPISGHTALYWYRQSLGQGLEFLIYFQGNSAPDKSGLPSDRFSAERTGGSVSTLTIQRTQQEDSAVYLCASSGSWDSKNIQYFGAGTRLSVL.

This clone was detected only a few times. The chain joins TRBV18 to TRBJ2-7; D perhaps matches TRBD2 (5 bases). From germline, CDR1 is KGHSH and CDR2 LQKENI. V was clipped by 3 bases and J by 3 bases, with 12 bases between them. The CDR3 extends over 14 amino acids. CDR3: CASSPSGWDYEQYF. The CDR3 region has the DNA TGTGCCAGCTCACCCTCGGGATGGGACTACGAGCAGTACTTC.

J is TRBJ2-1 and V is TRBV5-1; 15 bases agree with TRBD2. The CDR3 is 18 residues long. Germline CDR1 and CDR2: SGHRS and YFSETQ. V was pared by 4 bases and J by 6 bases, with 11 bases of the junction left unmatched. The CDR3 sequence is CASSKLGLAGGRGNEQFF. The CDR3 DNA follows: TGCGCCAGCAGCAAATTGGGACTAGCGGGGGGCCGAGGCAATGAGCAGTTCTTC.

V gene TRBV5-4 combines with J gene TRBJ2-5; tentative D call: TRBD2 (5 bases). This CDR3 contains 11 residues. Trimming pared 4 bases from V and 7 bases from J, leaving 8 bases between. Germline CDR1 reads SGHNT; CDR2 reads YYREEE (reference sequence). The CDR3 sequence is CASSPGRTQYF. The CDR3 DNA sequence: TGTGCCAGCAGCCCGGGGAGGACCCAGTACTTC. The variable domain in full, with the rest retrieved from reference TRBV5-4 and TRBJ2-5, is ETGVTQSPTHLIKTRGQQVTLRCSSQSGHNTVSWYQQALGQGPQFIFQYYREEENGRGNFPPRFSGLQFPNYSSELNVNALELDDSALYLCASSPGRTQYFGPGTRLLVL.

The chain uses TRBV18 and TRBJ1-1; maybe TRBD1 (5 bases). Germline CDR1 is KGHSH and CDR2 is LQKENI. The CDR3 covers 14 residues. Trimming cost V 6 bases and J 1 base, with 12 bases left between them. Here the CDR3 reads CASSPAGANTEAFF. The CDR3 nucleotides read TGTGCCAGCTCCCCTGCTGGGGCGAACACTGAAGCTTTCTTT.

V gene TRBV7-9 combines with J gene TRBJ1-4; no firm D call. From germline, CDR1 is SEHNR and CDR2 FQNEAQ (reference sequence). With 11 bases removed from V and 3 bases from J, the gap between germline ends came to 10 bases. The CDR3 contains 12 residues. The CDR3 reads CAVPGPNEKLFF. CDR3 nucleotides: TGTGCCGTACCGGGTCCTAATGAAAAACTGTTTTTT.

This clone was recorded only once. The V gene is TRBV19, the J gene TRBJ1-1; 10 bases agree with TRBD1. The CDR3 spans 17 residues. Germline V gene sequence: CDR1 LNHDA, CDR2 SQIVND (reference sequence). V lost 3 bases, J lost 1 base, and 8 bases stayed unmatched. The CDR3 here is CASSMWGQGMGNTEAFF. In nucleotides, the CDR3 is TGTGCCAGTAGTATGTGGGGACAGGGGATGGGGAACACTGAAGCTTTCTTT.

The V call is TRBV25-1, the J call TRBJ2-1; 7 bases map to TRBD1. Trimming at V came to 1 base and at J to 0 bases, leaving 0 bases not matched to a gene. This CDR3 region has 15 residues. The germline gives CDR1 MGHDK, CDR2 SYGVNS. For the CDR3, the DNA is TGTGCCAGCAGTGAATGGGACAGCTCCTACAATGAGCAGTTCTTC. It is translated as CASSEWDSSYNEQFF. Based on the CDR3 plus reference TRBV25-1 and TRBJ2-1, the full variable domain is EADIYQTPRYLVIGTGKKITLECSQTMGHDKMYWYQQDPGMELHLIHYSYGVNSTEKGDLSSESTVSRIRTEHFPLTLESARPSHTSQYLCASSEWDSSYNEQFFGPGTRLTVL.

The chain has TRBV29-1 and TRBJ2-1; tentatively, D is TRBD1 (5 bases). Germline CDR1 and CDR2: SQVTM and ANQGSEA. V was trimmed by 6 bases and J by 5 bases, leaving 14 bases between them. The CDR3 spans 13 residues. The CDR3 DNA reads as TGCAGCGTCAGGGTCTGGGATCACAATGAGCAGTTCTTC. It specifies CSVRVWDHNEQFF.

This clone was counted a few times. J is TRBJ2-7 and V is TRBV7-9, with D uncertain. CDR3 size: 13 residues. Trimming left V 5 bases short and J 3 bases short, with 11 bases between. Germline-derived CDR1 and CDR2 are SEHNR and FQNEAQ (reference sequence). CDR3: CASSPTPGYEQYF. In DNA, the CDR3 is TGTGCCAGCAGCCCCACTCCAGGCTACGAGCAGTACTTC.

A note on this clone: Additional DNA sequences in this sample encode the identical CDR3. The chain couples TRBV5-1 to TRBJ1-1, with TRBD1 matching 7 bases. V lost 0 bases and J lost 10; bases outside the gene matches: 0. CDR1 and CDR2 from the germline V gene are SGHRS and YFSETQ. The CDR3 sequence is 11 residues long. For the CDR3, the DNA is TGCGCCAGCAGCTTGGGACAGGGAGCTTTCTTT. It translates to CASSLGQGAFF.

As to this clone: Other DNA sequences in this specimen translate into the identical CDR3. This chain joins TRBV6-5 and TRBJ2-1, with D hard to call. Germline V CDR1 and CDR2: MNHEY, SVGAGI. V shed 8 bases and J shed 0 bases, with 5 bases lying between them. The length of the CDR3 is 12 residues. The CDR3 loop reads CASLSSYNEQFF. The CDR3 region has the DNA TGTGCCAGCCTCAGCTCCTACAATGAGCAGTTCTTC.

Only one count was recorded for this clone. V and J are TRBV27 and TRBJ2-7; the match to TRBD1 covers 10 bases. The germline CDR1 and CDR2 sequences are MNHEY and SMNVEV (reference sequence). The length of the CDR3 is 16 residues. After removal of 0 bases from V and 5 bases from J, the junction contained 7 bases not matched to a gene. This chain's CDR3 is CASSLSAPTGGDEQYF. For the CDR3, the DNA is TGTGCCAGCAGTTTATCGGCCCCGACAGGGGGCGACGAGCAGTACTTC.

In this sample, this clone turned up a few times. The CDR3 is CASSSGGIREQYF. The CDR3 DNA sequence: TGTGCCAGCAGCTCCGGGGGAATCCGCGAGCAGTACTTC. The chain carries TRBV9 and TRBJ2-7, with D perhaps matching TRBD2 (6 bases). The CDR3 has 13 residues. Trimming shortened V by 4 bases and J by 6 bases, and 14 bases separated the two germline ends. Germline CDR1 and CDR2: SGDLS and YYNGEE.